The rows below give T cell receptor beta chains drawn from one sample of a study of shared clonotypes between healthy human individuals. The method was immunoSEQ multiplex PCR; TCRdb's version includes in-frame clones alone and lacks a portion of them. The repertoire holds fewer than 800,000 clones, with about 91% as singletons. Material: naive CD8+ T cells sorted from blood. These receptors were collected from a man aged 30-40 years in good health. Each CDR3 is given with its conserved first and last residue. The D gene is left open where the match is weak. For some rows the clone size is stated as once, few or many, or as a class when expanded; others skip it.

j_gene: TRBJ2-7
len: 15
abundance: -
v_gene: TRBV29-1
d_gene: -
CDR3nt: TGCAGCGTTGAATATGTCGGGACCGAGACCTACGAGCAGTACTTC
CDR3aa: CSVEYVGTETYEQYF

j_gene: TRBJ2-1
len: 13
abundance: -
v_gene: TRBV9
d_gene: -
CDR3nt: TGTGCCAGCAGCGTTACTGGGGCGGTTGAGCAGTTCTTC
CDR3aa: CASSVTGAVEQFF

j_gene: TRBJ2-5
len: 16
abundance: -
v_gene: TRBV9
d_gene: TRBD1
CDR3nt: TGTGCCAGCAGCGTAGGCGGACAGGGGGCTTTGGAGACCCAGTACTTC
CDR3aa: CASSVGGQGALETQYF

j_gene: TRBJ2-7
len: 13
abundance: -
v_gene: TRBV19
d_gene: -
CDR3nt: TGTGCCAGTAGTAAGGCAGAAACCTACGAGCAGTACTTC
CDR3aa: CASSKAETYEQYF

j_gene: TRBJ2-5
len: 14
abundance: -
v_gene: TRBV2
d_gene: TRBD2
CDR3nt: TGTGCCAGCAGCTATCCTAGCGGTGAAGAGACCCAGTACTTC
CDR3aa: CASSYPSGEETQYF

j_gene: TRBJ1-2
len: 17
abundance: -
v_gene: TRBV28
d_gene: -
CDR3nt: TGTGCCAGCAGTTTAATATCGAATCAGGGACTTCGCCATGGCTACACCTTC
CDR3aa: CASSLISNQGLRHGYTF

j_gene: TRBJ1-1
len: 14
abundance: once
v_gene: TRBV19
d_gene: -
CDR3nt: TGTGCCAGTAGTCTGACGATCACAGGGCCGAAGACTTTCTTT
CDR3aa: CASSLTITGPKTFF

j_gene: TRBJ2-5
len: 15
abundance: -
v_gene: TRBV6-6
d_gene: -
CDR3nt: TGTGCCAGCAGTTTCCCCCCCAGCGGCCAAGAGACCCAGTACTTC
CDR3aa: CASSFPPSGQETQYF

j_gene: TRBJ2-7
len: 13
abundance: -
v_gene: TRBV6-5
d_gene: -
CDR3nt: TGTGCCAGCAGTTACTTCAGGGGCCACGAGCAGTACTTC
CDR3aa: CASSYFRGHEQYF

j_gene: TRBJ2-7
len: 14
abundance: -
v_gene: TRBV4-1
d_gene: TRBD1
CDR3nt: TGCGCCAGCAGGCTCGGGACAGGGCCCTACGAGCAGTACTTC
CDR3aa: CASRLGTGPYEQYF

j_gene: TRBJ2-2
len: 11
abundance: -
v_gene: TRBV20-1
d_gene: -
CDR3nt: TGCAGTGCTGTAAACACCGGGGAGCTGTTTTTT
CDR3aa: CSAVNTGELFF

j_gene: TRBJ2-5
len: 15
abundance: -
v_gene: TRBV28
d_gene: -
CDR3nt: TGTGCCAGCAGCCTTGGTGCGGGATTCCAAGAGACCCAGTACTTC
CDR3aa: CASSLGAGFQETQYF

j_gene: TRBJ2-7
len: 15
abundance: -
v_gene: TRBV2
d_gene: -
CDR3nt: TGTGCCAGCAGTGAAGCGTTTTCCGTGACCTACGAGCAGTACTTC
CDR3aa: CASSEAFSVTYEQYF

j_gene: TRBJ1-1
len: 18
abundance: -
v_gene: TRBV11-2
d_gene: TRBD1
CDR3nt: TGTGCCAGCAGCCCTTATTTGAGGGACAGGTCGGTGAACACTGAAGCTTTCTTT
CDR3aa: CASSPYLRDRSVNTEAFF

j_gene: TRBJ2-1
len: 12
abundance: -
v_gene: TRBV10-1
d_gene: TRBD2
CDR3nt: TGCGCCAGCAGTGGACTAGCCGATGAGCAGTTCTTC
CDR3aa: CASSGLADEQFF

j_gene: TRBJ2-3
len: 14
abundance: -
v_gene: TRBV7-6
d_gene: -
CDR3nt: TGTGCCAGCAGCTTGAATTTGGGCACAGATACGCAGTATTTT
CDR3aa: CASSLNLGTDTQYF